The rows below give T cell receptor beta chains drawn from one sample of a study of cytomegalovirus exposure and HLA in healthy donors. Profiled with immunoSEQ multiplex PCR; TCRdb holds only in-frame clones, not every one. The repertoire has about 140,000 clones, roughly 75% of them found once; the top ten carry roughly 2.2%. Sequencing used PBMCs. These receptors were obtained from a man between 25 and 39 years old in good health and CMV-seronegative. Each CDR3 is given with its conserved first and last residue. D genes are given only for firm matches. The size of a clone is reported for some rows only, either as once, few or many, or as a class for expanded clones.

clone size	V gene	J gene	D gene	CDR3 protein	CDR3 DNA
.	TRBV28	TRBJ1-4	TRBD1	CASSLFGGTGVEANEKLFF	TGTGCCAGCAGTTTATTCGGGGGGACAGGGGTGGAGGCTAATGAAAAACTGTTTTTT
.	TRBV4-1	TRBJ2-5	TRBD2	CASSPLGEGKGETQYF	TGCGCCAGCAGCCCCTTAGGGGAGGGAAAGGGAGAGACCCAGTACTTC
.	TRBV20-1	TRBJ1-1	.	CSAGTFSEAFF	TGCAGTGCCGGGACATTTAGTGAAGCTTTCTTT
once	TRBV7-9	TRBJ2-5	.	CASSLYRNPQETQYF	TGTGCCAGCAGCTTATACAGGAACCCCCAAGAGACCCAGTACTTC
.	TRBV28	TRBJ2-7	.	CASSSYEGGAYEQYF	TGTGCCAGCAGTTCCTACGAGGGGGGGGCCTACGAGCAGTACTTC
.	TRBV4-1	TRBJ1-2	TRBD1	CASSQDPDRGLDDRYTF	TGCGCCAGCAGCCAAGATCCGGACAGGGGATTGGACGATCGCTACACCTTC
.	TRBV6-5	TRBJ1-2	TRBD1	CASSYQLTGGEGYTF	TGTGCCAGCAGTTACCAACTAACAGGGGGCGAAGGCTACACCTTC
.	TRBV4-1	TRBJ1-1	.	CASSRGRDTEAFF	TGCGCCAGCAGCCGGGGCCGAGACACTGAAGCTTTCTTT
few	TRBV27	TRBJ1-2	TRBD1	CASSLQGEYGYTF	TGTGCCAGCAGCCTACAGGGGGAATATGGCTACACCTTC
once	TRBV6-5	TRBJ2-2	TRBD1	CASSYSPGGHTGELFF	TGTGCCAGCAGTTACTCGCCAGGGGGACACACCGGGGAGCTGTTTTTT
once	TRBV28	TRBJ2-1	TRBD2	CASSLSPLAGGPSYNEQFF	TGTGCCAGCAGTTTATCACCACTAGCGGGAGGCCCGTCCTACAATGAGCAGTTCTTC
.	TRBV7-6	TRBJ2-7	TRBD1	CASSSGQGSYEQYF	TGTGCCAGCAGCTCGGGACAGGGCTCCTACGAGCAGTACTTC
few	TRBV27	TRBJ2-7	.	CASSPLAQYEQYF	TGTGCCAGCAGTCCCCTCGCGCAATACGAGCAGTACTTC
.	TRBV6-1	TRBJ1-2	.	CASSGDGSGGYTF	TGTGCCAGCAGTGGGGATGGATCAGGGGGCTACACCTTC
.	TRBV7-6	TRBJ1-6	TRBD1	CASRPQSGGVHSPLHF	TGTGCCAGCCGACCCCAGTCAGGGGGCGTACATTCACCCCTCCACTTT
once	TRBV27	TRBJ2-6	.	CASSFGPGANVLTF	TGTGCCAGCAGTTTTGGGCCTGGGGCCAACGTCCTGACTTTC
few	TRBV6-6	TRBJ1-5	.	CASSYSAGAPNQPQHF	TGTGCCAGCAGTTATTCCGCGGGGGCCCCCAATCAGCCCCAGCATTTT
.	TRBV27	TRBJ1-1	TRBD1	CASSTIRPGTGKGLEHAEAFF	TGTGCCAGCAGTACGATACGTCCCGGGACAGGAAAAGGTCTTGAACACGCTGAAGCTTTCTTT
.	TRBV28	TRBJ2-5	TRBD2	CASEIAGGETQYF	TGTGCCAGCGAAATAGCGGGAGGCGAGACCCAGTACTTC
.	TRBV7-2	TRBJ2-7	TRBD1	CASSYSGTGINEQYF	TGTGCCAGCAGCTACTCCGGGACAGGGATCAACGAGCAGTACTTC
.	TRBV2	TRBJ2-7	.	CASSVPGRSEQYF	TGTGCCAGCAGTGTACCAGGAAGATCCGAGCAGTACTTC
.	TRBV11-2	TRBJ1-3	.	CASSLGNTIYF	TGTGCCAGCAGCCTGGGAAACACCATATATTTT
.	TRBV29-1	TRBJ2-7	.	CSVLKTGHHSYEQYF	TGCAGCGTGTTGAAGACGGGACATCACTCCTACGAGCAGTACTTC
.	TRBV5-4	TRBJ1-1	.	CASSLVPGWTEAFF	TGTGCCAGCAGCTTGGTGCCAGGGTGGACTGAAGCTTTCTTT
.	TRBV5-1	TRBJ2-7	TRBD2	CASSSFGLAGLSYEQYF	TGCGCCAGCAGCAGTTTCGGACTAGCGGGACTCTCCTACGAGCAGTACTTC
.	TRBV4-2	TRBJ2-5	TRBD2	CASSQEFTSGGELIQETQYF	TGTGCCAGCAGCCAAGAGTTTACTAGCGGGGGGGAACTAATCCAAGAGACCCAGTACTTC
.	TRBV27	TRBJ1-6	TRBD1	CASSSTDRAWYNSPLHF	TGTGCCAGCAGTTCGACCGACAGGGCATGGTATAATTCACCCCTCCACTTT
few	TRBV6-1	TRBJ2-1	TRBD2	CASSDPAGGNNEQFF	TGTGCCAGCAGTGACCCCGCGGGAGGAAACAATGAGCAGTTCTTC
once	TRBV5-1	TRBJ2-3	.	CASSLEGVLPLGTDTQYF	TGCGCCAGCAGCTTAGAGGGGGTACTTCCCCTAGGCACAGATACGCAGTATTTT
.	TRBV7-8	TRBJ1-1	.	CASSLTGPNTEAFF	TGTGCCAGCAGCTTAACAGGCCCGAACACTGAAGCTTTCTTT
.	TRBV25-1	TRBJ2-2	TRBD1	CASTSVQGAIGTGELFF	TGTGCCAGCACCTCCGTTCAGGGGGCTATCGGCACCGGGGAGCTGTTTTTT
.	TRBV5-6	TRBJ2-7	TRBD2	CASRPAGGFEQYF	TGTGCCAGCCGACCAGCGGGAGGATTCGAGCAGTACTTC
.	TRBV19	TRBJ1-5	TRBD1	CASSIDRGDYQPQHF	TGTGCCAGTAGTATAGACAGGGGGGACTATCAGCCCCAGCATTTT
.	TRBV5-1	TRBJ2-5	TRBD2	CASSLLAGGGQETQYF	TGCGCCAGCAGCTTGTTAGCGGGAGGGGGACAAGAGACCCAGTACTTC
few	TRBV7-9	TRBJ1-3	.	CASSFGGSGNTIYF	TGTGCCAGCAGCTTCGGGGGTTCTGGAAACACCATATATTTT
.	TRBV5-4	TRBJ2-3	TRBD2	CASSLAAGVKTDTQYF	TGTGCCAGCAGCTTGGCGGCGGGAGTTAAAACAGATACGCAGTATTTT